A single sample gave rise to the 7 T cell receptor beta chains below, sequenced in a study of technical replicates of blood from four donors. Data came from immunoSEQ multiplex PCR; TCRdb stores just in-frame clones and leaves some out. The repertoire holds 75,000 to 90,000 clones, with around 93% as singletons. The specimen was T cells isolated from PBMCs. These TCRs come from a human donor in good health.

The count of this clone is one. J is TRBJ2-7 and V is TRBV29-1; 9 bases line up with TRBD1. Trimming took 7 bases from V and 3 from J; bases not matched to a gene: 7. This CDR3 spans 13 amino acids. From germline, CDR1 is SQVTM and CDR2 ANQGSEA. CDR3 protein: CSARGTGNYEQYF. The CDR3 bases are TGCAGCGCTCGTGGGACAGGGAACTACGAGCAGTACTTC.

The gene calls are TRBV5-1 and TRBJ1-3; the D gene is possibly TRBD1 (5 bases). V lost 0 bases, J lost 4 bases, and 8 bases lay in between. This CDR3 is 14 amino acids long. Germline V gene lookup returns CDR1 SGHRS and CDR2 YFSETQ. The CDR3 spells CASSLAGFGNTIYF. CDR3 coding DNA: TGCGCCAGCAGCTTGGCAGGGTTCGGAAACACCATATATTTT.

The genes are TRBV19 and TRBJ2-7; tentatively, D is TRBD1 (5 bases). Germline V CDR1 and CDR2: LNHDA, SQIVND (reference sequence). The CDR3 loop spans 12 amino acids. Trimming took 3 bases from V and 4 from J, leaving 7 bases between them. CDR3 nucleotides: TGTGCCAGTAGTATGCAGGGTTACGAGCAGTACTTC. Translating it yields CASSMQGYEQYF. Drawing the rest from reference TRBV19 and TRBJ2-7, the complete variable domain is DGGITQSPKYLFRKEGQNVTLSCEQNLNHDAMYWYRQDPGQGLRLIYYSQIVNDFQKGDIAEGYSVSREKKESFPLTVTSAQKNPTAFYLCASSMQGYEQYFGPGTRLTVT.

The V gene is TRBV5-1, the J gene TRBJ2-7, with D possibly TRBD1 on 6 matching bases. V was pared by 0 bases and J by 7 bases, with 17 bases between. Germline assignment: CDR1 SGHRS and CDR2 YFSETQ. The CDR3 covers 15 residues. CDR3 loop: CASSLARQAEREQYF. The CDR3 bases are TGCGCCAGCAGCTTGGCCCGACAGGCCGAAAGAGAGCAGTACTTC.

V usage is TRBV25-1 and J usage is TRBJ2-7, with D unclear. Trimming removed 4 bases from V and 1 base from J, with 8 bases in between. Germline lookup yields CDR1 MGHDK and CDR2 SYGVNS. The length of the CDR3 is 13 residues. The CDR3 DNA reads as TGTGCCAGCAGTGGTCACTTGTCCTACGAGCAGTACTTC. Translated, it gives CASSGHLSYEQYF.

CDR3 sequence reads: CASSVGQHPYEQYF. CDR3 DNA sequence: TGTGCCAGCAGCGTTGGACAGCACCCGTACGAGCAGTACTTC. This chain connects TRBV9 to TRBJ2-7; D may be TRBD1 (6 bases). Germline V CDR1 and CDR2: SGDLS, YYNGEE. CDR3 length equals 14 residues. V was clipped by 2 bases and J by 4 bases, with 13 bases between them. Variable domain in full (rest from reference TRBV9 and TRBJ2-7): DSGVTQTPKHLITATGQRVTLRCSPRSGDLSVYWYQQSLDQGLQFLIQYYNGEERAKGNILERFSAQQFPDLHSELNLSSLELGDSALYFCASSVGQHPYEQYFGPGTRLTVT.

V is TRBV28 and J is TRBJ2-5; 8 bases agree with TRBD1. The CDR3 runs 14 residues. The J segment lost 5 bases and the V segment lost 10 bases, leaving 12 bases of the junction unmatched. Germline V gives CDR1 MDHEN, CDR2 SYDVKM. The DNA for the CDR3 is TGTGCCACCGAGGGGCAGGGGGCGCGGGAGACCCAGTACTTC. It specifies CATEGQGARETQYF.